These 17 T cell receptor beta chains came from one sample sequenced in a study of T-cell reconstitution after alpha-beta-depleted transplantation in children. TCRbeta library construction was performed incorporating unique molecular identifiers. TCRdb independently ran MiXCR on the PCR reads; one entry per CDR3 protein. This table holds about 1,000,000 distinct CDR3 sequences, roughly 29% found once. The sample was PBMCs, mostly from graft donor cells, taken 360 days after TCRalphabeta/CD19-depleted stem cell transplant. These receptors came from a boy in the first two years of life who had a stem cell transplant for SCID, so the T cells may come from the graft donor.

DNA of the CDR3: TGTGCCAGCACCCTGTCAGGCGGCGGCCTACCCCTCCACTTT. Protein: CASTLSGGGLPLHF. The chain joins TRBV27 to TRBJ1-6; no clear D. V lost 7 bases, J lost 12 bases, and 19 bases lay in between. CDR1 MNHEY and CDR2 SMNVEV come from the germline V gene (reference sequence). This CDR3 contains 14 residues.

This clonotype was seen ten or more times. The chain combines TRBV20-1 with TRBJ1-2, with D uncertain. The V end lost 2 bases, the J end lost 6 bases, and 16 bases lay between the germline ends. CDR3 size: 14 residues. CDR1 is DFQATT and CDR2 is SNEGSKA in the germline V gene (reference sequence). CDR3: CSARYKDLGHGYTF. CDR3 nucleotide sequence: TGCAGTGCTAGATACAAGGACCTAGGCCATGGCTACACCTTC.

This clonotype was seen just once. Here the CDR3 reads CASSFPSRASTDTQYF. The CDR3, as DNA: TGTGCCAGCAGTTTCCCCAGTCGGGCTAGCACAGATACGCAGTATTTT. V usage is TRBV28 and J usage is TRBJ2-3; D gene ambiguous. Germline V gene data show CDR1 as MDHEN and CDR2 as SYDVKM. V lost 3 bases, J lost 0 bases, and 13 bases lay in between. The CDR3 has 16 amino acids.

The CDR3 sequence is CASSFGHNTGELFF. CDR3 coding DNA: TGCGCCAGCAGCTTCGGACACAACACCGGGGAGCTGTTTTTT. V gene TRBV5-1 combines with J gene TRBJ2-2, with D possibly TRBD1 on 5 matching bases. CDR1 is SGHRS and CDR2 is YFSETQ in the germline V gene. V was trimmed by 2 bases and J by 2 bases, leaving 7 bases between them. There are 14 residues in the CDR3.

In its sample, this clonotype was seen a few times. The V and J genes are TRBV6-4 and TRBJ1-5; maybe TRBD1 (5 bases). Looked up from germline, CDR1 is MRHNA and CDR2 is SNTAGT. Deletions cut 7 bases from V and 6 bases from J, with 19 bases between. This CDR3 contains 15 residues. Here the CDR3 reads CASNIPGDAIQPQHF. The CDR3 coding sequence is TGTGCCAGCAATATCCCCGGGGACGCAATTCAGCCCCAGCATTTT.

This clonotype was found a few times. The V call is TRBV28, the J call TRBJ2-3; weak D call: TRBD2 (5 bases). This CDR3 comprises 15 residues. The V gene's germline CDR1 is MDHEN and CDR2 SYDVKM. Trimming stripped 5 bases from V and 2 bases from J, with 14 bases between. The CDR3 nucleotides are TGTGCCAGCAGTGGGCCTAGCAGATACACAGATACGCAGTATTTT. It yields the protein CASSGPSRYTDTQYF.

CDR3 amino acids: CASSFGLSSSYEQYF. The CDR3 nucleotides are TGTGCCAGCAGTTTCGGCCTGTCAAGCTCCTACGAGCAGTACTTC. This rearrangement joins TRBV28 to TRBJ2-7; D gene ambiguous. Looked up from germline, CDR1 is MDHEN and CDR2 is SYDVKM. CDR3 length equals 15 residues. The ends were cut back, 3 bases at V and 0 bases at J, with 12 bases in the middle.

This clonotype was counted only a few times. The chain has TRBV11-2 and TRBJ2-5, with D unresolved. This CDR3 spans 14 amino acids. Trimming cost V 0 bases and J 7 bases, with 12 bases left between them. Germline V gives CDR1 SGHAT, CDR2 FQNNGV. The CDR3 here is CASSLEGLVGTQYF. The DNA for the CDR3 is TGTGCCAGCAGCTTAGAAGGGCTAGTGGGGACCCAGTACTTC.

This clonotype was found a few times. V usage is TRBV7-8 and J usage is TRBJ1-1; possible D gene TRBD1, 5 bases. This CDR3 region has 15 residues. Trimming stripped 5 bases from V and 5 bases from J, with 18 bases between. Germline V gene lookup returns CDR1 SGHVS and CDR2 FQNEAQ. DNA of the CDR3: TGTGCCAGCAGCCCAGGGACGAGATGGGTTACTGAAGCTTTCTTT. Its protein is CASSPGTRWVTEAFF.

The V call is TRBV12-3 or TRBV12-4, the J call TRBJ2-2; no reliable D call. The CDR3 covers 12 residues. Trimming left V 6 bases short and J 3 bases short, with 5 bases between. The CDR3 DNA reads TGTGCCAGCAGAGTATACACCGGGGAGCTGTTTTTT. The encoded protein is CASRVYTGELFF.

This chain links TRBV12-3 or TRBV12-4 with TRBJ1-1; maybe TRBD1 (6 bases). Trimming removed 2 bases from V and 0 bases from J, with 16 bases in between. This CDR3 region has 17 residues. CDR3 DNA sequence: TGTGCCAGCAGTTTAAGAGATCGGGGGCGGGTGAACACTGAAGCTTTCTTT. Protein: CASSLRDRGRVNTEAFF.

The chain carries TRBV12-3 or TRBV12-4 and TRBJ2-2; 8 bases map to TRBD1. The CDR3 sequence is 11 residues long. After removal of 3 bases from V and 16 bases from J, the junction contained 4 bases not matched to a gene. This CDR3 reads CASSLVGQEFF. Here the CDR3 DNA reads TGTGCCAGCAGTTTGGTGGGACAGGAGTTTTTT.

This clonotype has a count of ten or more. This CDR3 reads CSVDEDRGVWETQYF. The CDR3 DNA reads TGCAGCGTTGACGAGGACAGGGGCGTTTGGGAGACCCAGTACTTC. The genes are TRBV29-1 and TRBJ2-5; 9 bases agree with TRBD1. The V and J ends lost 3 bases and 5 bases, in that order; junction bases with no gene match: 10. Germline loops: CDR1 SQVTM, CDR2 ANQGSEA. This CDR3 has 15 amino acids. Full variable domain (missing parts from reference TRBV29-1 and TRBJ2-5): SAVISQKPSRDICQRGTSLTIQCQVDSQVTMMFWYRQQPGQSLTLIATANQGSEATYESGFVIDKFPISRPNLTFSTLTVSNMSPEDSSIYLCSVDEDRGVWETQYFGPGTRLLVL.

The chain recombines TRBV5-1 with TRBJ2-2, with D perhaps matching TRBD2 (6 bases). CDR1 is SGHRS and CDR2 is YFSETQ in the germline V gene. The CDR3 has 15 residues. Trimming removed 3 bases at V and 3 bases at J, with 12 bases between. CDR3: CASSSEGGDTGELFF. The CDR3 DNA reads as TGCGCCAGCAGCTCGGAGGGTGGGGACACCGGGGAGCTGTTTTTT.

This clonotype has only a few counts. This chain links TRBV12-3 or TRBV12-4 with TRBJ2-5; D gene ambiguous. With 3 bases removed from V and 2 bases from J, the gap between germline ends came to 10 bases. CDR3 length equals 14 residues. CDR3 nucleotides: TGTGCCAGCAGTTTCGGGTTTGGGCAAGAGACCCAGTACTTC. Protein sequence: CASSFGFGQETQYF.

The rearrangement joins TRBV4-2 to TRBJ2-7; D might be TRBD1 or TRBD2, each matching 7 bases. Between the trimmed V and J ends, which lost 5 bases and 4 bases, there was a span of 15 bases. This CDR3 comprises 14 residues. Germline V gene data show CDR1 as LGHNA and CDR2 as YNFKEQ. This CDR3 reads CASSSAGGEYEQYF. The DNA for the CDR3 is TGTGCCAGCAGCTCGGCAGGGGGGGAGTACGAGCAGTACTTC.

The gene calls are TRBV9 and TRBJ2-1; D might be TRBD1 (6 bases). V lost 4 bases and J lost 7, with 24 bases in between. The CDR3 contains 17 residues. Germline values: CDR1 SGDLS, CDR2 YYNGEE. CDR3 nucleotide sequence: TGTGCCAGCAGCCCAGTATGGGGGCCCTCCCCCGTGAATGAGCAGTTCTTC. Protein: CASSPVWGPSPVNEQFF.